This TCR beta chain comes out of a study of cytomegalovirus exposure and HLA in healthy donors. Libraries were prepared by immunoSEQ multiplex PCR; TCRdb keeps only in-frame clonotypes and omits some of them. The sample has roughly 280,000 clones; around 86% are singletons. V was trimmed by 6 bases and J by 3 bases, leaving 17 bases between them. CDR1 SGHDT and CDR2 YYEEEE come from the germline V gene. CDR3 size: 15 residues. The receptor was isolated from a woman aged 18-35 years in good health and CMV-seronegative. The material sequenced was PBMCs. The chain recombines TRBV5-6 with TRBJ2-3, with D possibly being TRBD1 (5 bases). CDR3 DNA: TGTGCCAGCATCAGAACAGGTGAAAGGACAGATACGCAGTATTTT. Protein: CASIRTGERTDTQYF. Full variable domain (remainder filled in from reference TRBV5-6 and TRBJ2-3): DAGVTQSPTHLIKTRGQQVTLRCSPKSGHDTVSWYQQALGQGPQFIFQYYEEEERQRGNFPDRFSGHQFPNYSSELNVNALLLGDSALYLCASIRTGERTDTQYFGPGTRLTVL.